The sequence of this T cell receptor (beta chain) was determined in a study of molecular identifiers for immune sequencing clone quantification. Across the whole study: RNA, taken in replicates from approximately 20,000 or 100,000 naive CD8 cells, was split five ways, with four sequenced.

Between about 19,000 and 1,000,000 sorted cells, with 10%, 30% or 50% RNA, yielded naive CD8 libraries. Deletions cut 4 bases from V and 5 bases from J, with 13 bases between. This CDR3 has 13 amino acids. Germline lookup yields CDR1 SGHDT and CDR2 YYEEEE. Listed TCR primers and previously described methods were used for bulk TCR libraries. TCRdb reanalysed the PCR reads using MiXCR and keeps one entry per CDR3 protein. The sample consists of more than 450,000 distinct CDR3 sequences, over 20% of them appearing once. This clonotype appeared many times. The rearrangement links TRBV5-6 to TRBJ2-7; the D gene is possibly TRBD1 (6 bases). The sequencing input was naive CD8+ T cells from blood, with Jurkat cell RNA spiked in. Subset given: FACS-sorted CD8+CD4-CCR7+CD45RA+ naive T cells. This clonotype originated in a human donor in good health. Some libraries in this study had Jurkat cell RNA spiked in. The CDR3 region is CASSPRTVDEQYF. The CDR3 DNA follows: TGTGCCAGCAGCCCCCGGACAGTGGACGAGCAGTACTTC. The whole variable domain, filled in from reference TRBV5-6 and TRBJ2-7, reads DAGVTQSPTHLIKTRGQQVTLRCSPKSGHDTVSWYQQALGQGPQFIFQYYEEEERQRGNFPDRFSGHQFPNYSSELNVNALLLGDSALYLCASSPRTVDEQYFGPGTRLTVT.